The sequence of this TCR beta chain was determined in a study of naive CD8 T cells in extremely preterm neonates. Data came from immunoSEQ multiplex PCR; TCRdb stores just in-frame clones and leaves some out. The sample consists of a few thousand clones, 95% to 97% of them appearing once. V lost 3 bases and J lost 7, with 13 bases in between. The germline V gene has CDR1 MDHEN and CDR2 SYDVKM. This CDR3 has 14 amino acids. Regarding this clone: Its antigen is currently unknown.

General study results and limits: Preterm infants showed shorter CDR3s, fewer N additions and less trimming than older groups. Preterm samples differed in productive template counts; sample size was small.

The sequenced material came from naive CD8+ T cells from blood. V is TRBV28 and J is TRBJ2-1; D remains ambiguous. The sequence derives from a human donor in good health. The CDR3 DNA is TGTGCCAGCAGTTTGAGTTTGTCTTTTAATGAGCAGTTCTTC. The encoded protein is CASSLSLSFNEQFF. Combining the CDR3 with reference TRBV28 and TRBJ2-1 gives the whole variable domain DVKVTQSSRYLVKRTGEKVFLECVQDMDHENMFWYRQDPGLGLRLIYFSYDVKMKEKGDIPEGYSVSREKKERFSLILESASTNQTSMYLCASSLSLSFNEQFFGPGTRLTVL.